This T cell receptor beta chain was retrieved from a study of T cells in tumors after PD-1 blockade. CDR3 length: 11 amino acids. This table comes from immunoSEQ multiplex PCR, and its TCRdb copy is limited to in-frame clones, with some not included. In the table there are about 19,000 clones, about 85% of which are singletons. The chain carries TRBV21-1 and TRBJ1-3; the table assigns TRBD1, which was not confirmed against the DNA. TRBV21-1 is shown as a pseudogene. This TCR came from a human donor with advanced basal cell or squamous cell carcinoma (not recorded which). The sample was PBMCs, taken after anti-PD-1 therapy. The CDR3 protein is CLGARGNTIYF. The CDR3 nucleotides read TGTTTAGGGGCGCGGGGAAACACCATATATTTT.